Listed below are T cell receptor beta chains from one sample, sequenced in a study of identical twins. TCRdb re-analysed the 5' RACE reads in MiXCR, keeping a single row per CDR3 protein. The table has 510,000 or so distinct CDR3 sequences, about 16% seen once. The data were also submitted as part of a second study, on yellow fever vaccine responses in identical twins.

Material: CD4+ T cells sorted from blood. These receptors were obtained from a woman between 18 and 29 years old in good health. Each CDR3 is given with its conserved first and last residue. The order of the fields is D gene, J gene, V gene, clone size, CDR3 protein, CDR3 DNA. D genes are given only for firm matches. Only part of the rows carry a size: once, few, many, or a class if the clone is expanded.

>TRBD1|TRBJ2-1|TRBV2|few
CASIATGAYNEQFF
TGTGCCAGCATAGCAACAGGGGCCTACAATGAGCAGTTCTTC
>NA|TRBJ2-1|TRBV6-5|NA
CASSYIQSSYNEQFF
TGTGCCAGCAGTTATATACAGTCGTCCTACAATGAGCAGTTCTTC
>NA|TRBJ2-3|TRBV20-1|few
CSAAPTATQYF
TGCAGTGCTGCCCCAACAGCGACGCAGTATTTT
>TRBD1|TRBJ2-5|TRBV24-1|once
CATRETGGSETQYF
TGTGCCACCAGAGAAACAGGGGGCTCGGAGACCCAGTACTTC
>TRBD2|TRBJ2-5|TRBV20-1|few
CSARVALAGGSQYF
TGCAGTGCTAGAGTTGCCCTAGCGGGGGGGTCCCAGTACTTC
>NA|TRBJ1-5|TRBV20-1|NA
CSAPPPAGGPQHF
TGCAGTGCTCCACCCCCTGCGGGTGGGCCCCAGCATTTT
>NA|TRBJ2-1|TRBV5-1|many
CASSLAQSYNEQFF
TGCGCCAGCAGCCTGGCGCAGTCCTACAATGAGCAGTTCTTC
>TRBD1|TRBJ2-4|TRBV7-8|few
CASSSSGTGGNIQYF
TGTGCCAGCAGCTCTTCCGGGACAGGGGGAAACATTCAGTACTTC
>TRBD1|TRBJ2-5|TRBV29-1|NA
CRAQGAGETQYF
TGCAGGGCCCAGGGGGCAGGAGAGACCCAGTACTTC
>NA|TRBJ1-5|TRBV5-1|many
CASSPGGNQPQHF
TGTGCCAGCAGCCCCGGGGGCAATCAGCCCCAGCATTTT
>TRBD1|TRBJ2-5|TRBV3-1|few
CASSQDPLRGRETQYF
TGTGCCAGCAGCCAAGATCCCCTCAGGGGGCGAGAGACCCAGTACTTC
>TRBD1|TRBJ2-7|TRBV28|NA
CASSYPWTGGDEQYF
TGTGCCAGCAGTTACCCCTGGACAGGGGGCGACGAGCAGTACTTC
>NA|TRBJ1-2|TRBV6-5|NA
CASSYSGANYGYTF
TGTGCCAGCAGTTACTCGGGAGCTAACTATGGCTACACCTTC
>TRBD2|TRBJ2-7|TRBV3-1|NA
CATSQTSGSSYEQYF
TGTGCCACCAGCCAGACTAGCGGGAGCTCCTACGAGCAGTACTTC
>NA|TRBJ2-1|TRBV28|many
CASRAGNSYNEQFF
TGTGCCAGCAGGGCAGGGAACTCCTACAATGAGCAGTTCTTC
>TRBD2|TRBJ2-5|TRBV2|NA
CASSSSSGGAWETQYF
TGTGCCAGCAGCTCCTCTAGCGGGGGGGCATGGGAGACCCAGTACTTC
>NA|TRBJ2-5|TRBV10-2|NA
CASSKIPGGPVQETQYF
TGCGCCAGCAGCAAAATTCCGGGCGGGCCGGTCCAAGAGACCCAGTACTTC
>NA|TRBJ2-6|TRBV7-9|NA
CASSPYFGSGANVLTF
TGTGCCAGCAGCCCCTACTTTGGCTCTGGGGCCAACGTCCTGACTTTC
>NA|TRBJ2-3|TRBV6-2/TRBV6-3|few
CASSYSPILRTDTQYF
TGTGCCAGCAGTTACTCGCCAATCCTGCGCACAGATACGCAGTATTTT
>NA|TRBJ2-5|TRBV20-1|few
CSARPGNGETQYF
TGCAGTGCTAGACCGGGCAACGGGGAGACCCAGTACTTC
>TRBD2|TRBJ2-5|TRBV29-1|NA
CSAVAGGQETQYF
TGCAGCGCCGTAGCGGGGGGACAAGAGACCCAGTACTTC
>NA|TRBJ1-5|TRBV6-2/TRBV6-3|NA
CASSYVGGFQPQHF
TGTGCCAGCAGTTACGTGGGAGGTTTCCAGCCCCAGCATTTT
>TRBD2|TRBJ2-3|TRBV7-2|NA
CASSLGLAERDTQYF
TGTGCCAGCAGCTTGGGACTAGCGGAAAGGGATACGCAGTATTTT
>NA|TRBJ2-6|TRBV9|NA
CASSVGYGPSGANVLTF
TGTGCCAGCAGCGTAGGTTACGGACCCTCTGGGGCCAACGTCCTGACTTTC
>TRBD1|TRBJ1-2|TRBV18|few
CASSPDRDVGYTF
TGTGCCAGCTCACCCGACAGGGACGTTGGCTACACCTTC
>NA|TRBJ2-5|TRBV3-1|NA
CASSQVRFGGTQYF
TGTGCCAGCAGCCAAGTGCGGTTCGGTGGGACCCAGTACTTC
>NA|TRBJ2-5|TRBV7-9|few
CASSRGEETQYF
TGTGCCAGCAGCCGCGGTGAGGAGACCCAGTACTTC
>TRBD2|TRBJ2-5|TRBV12-3/TRBV12-4|NA
CASTRGSGRSNQGTQYF
TGTGCCAGCACCCGGGGTAGCGGGAGATCCAATCAAGGGACCCAGTACTTC
>TRBD2|TRBJ2-3|TRBV5-1|few
CASSMRTSPNTDTQYF
TGCGCCAGCAGCATGCGGACTAGCCCGAACACAGATACGCAGTATTTT
>TRBD1|TRBJ2-7|TRBV29-1|few
CSVAPGQGTYEQYF
TGCAGCGTTGCACCGGGACAGGGAACCTACGAGCAGTACTTC
>TRBD2|TRBJ2-1|TRBV12-3/TRBV12-4|NA
CASSFVGGVYEQFF
TGTGCCAGCAGTTTTGTGGGGGGGGTATATGAGCAGTTCTTC
>TRBD2|TRBJ2-3|TRBV15|NA
CATSSRTSRTDTQYF
TGTGCCACCAGCAGCCGGACTAGCCGCACAGATACGCAGTATTTT